This T cell receptor (beta chain) stems from a study of T-cell reconstitution after alpha-beta-depleted transplantation in children. Broader study findings: Newly generated T cells supplied most T-cell counts and diversity one year post-transplant. Alpha-beta T cells present about two months after transplant were reported to originate from several hundred expanded graft clones. Several patients had high TCRbeta diversity at day 60; it came from surviving recipient T cells and thymic progenitors.

This clonotype appeared a few times. Its antigen is currently unknown. V was cut by 0 bases and J by 7 bases, with 17 bases left in between. This CDR3 has 15 residues. The germline CDR1 and CDR2 sequences are SGHRS and YFSETQ. For TCRbeta, the library was prepared with unique molecular identifiers. TCRdb fed the PCR reads into MiXCR, producing one record per CDR3 protein. The sample yields roughly 670,000 distinct CDR3 sequences, about 12% seen once. The starting material was PBMCs, obtained before TCRalphabeta/CD19-depleted stem cell transplant. This TCR came from a girl aged 2 to 10 with congenital amegakaryocytic thrombocytopenia, due to receive a stem cell transplant. The chain joins TRBV5-1 to TRBJ2-7; unclear D gene. The CDR3 nucleotides read TGCGCCAGCAGCTTGGTACTTGACCGTATCGGGGAGCAGTACTTC. Protein sequence: CASSLVLDRIGEQYF.